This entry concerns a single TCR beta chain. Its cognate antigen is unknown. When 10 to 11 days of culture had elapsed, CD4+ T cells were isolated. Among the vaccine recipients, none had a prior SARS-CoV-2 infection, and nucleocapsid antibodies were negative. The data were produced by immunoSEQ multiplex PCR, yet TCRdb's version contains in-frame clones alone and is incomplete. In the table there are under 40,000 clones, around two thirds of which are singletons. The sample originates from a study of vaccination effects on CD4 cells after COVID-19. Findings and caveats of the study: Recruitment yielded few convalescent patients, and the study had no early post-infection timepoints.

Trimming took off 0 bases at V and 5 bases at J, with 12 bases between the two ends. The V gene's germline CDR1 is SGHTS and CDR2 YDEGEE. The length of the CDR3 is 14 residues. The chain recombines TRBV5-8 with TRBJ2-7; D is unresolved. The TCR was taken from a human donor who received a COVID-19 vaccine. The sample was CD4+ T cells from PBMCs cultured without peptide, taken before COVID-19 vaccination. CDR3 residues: CASSLGVVLHEQYF. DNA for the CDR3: TGTGCCAGCAGCTTGGGGGTGGTGTTGCACGAGCAGTACTTC. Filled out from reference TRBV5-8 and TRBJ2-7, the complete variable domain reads EAGVTQSPTHLIKTRGQQATLRCSPISGHTSVYWYQQALGLGLQFLLWYDEGEERNRGNFPPRFSGRQFPNYSSELNVNALELEDSALYLCASSLGVVLHEQYFGPGTRLTVT.